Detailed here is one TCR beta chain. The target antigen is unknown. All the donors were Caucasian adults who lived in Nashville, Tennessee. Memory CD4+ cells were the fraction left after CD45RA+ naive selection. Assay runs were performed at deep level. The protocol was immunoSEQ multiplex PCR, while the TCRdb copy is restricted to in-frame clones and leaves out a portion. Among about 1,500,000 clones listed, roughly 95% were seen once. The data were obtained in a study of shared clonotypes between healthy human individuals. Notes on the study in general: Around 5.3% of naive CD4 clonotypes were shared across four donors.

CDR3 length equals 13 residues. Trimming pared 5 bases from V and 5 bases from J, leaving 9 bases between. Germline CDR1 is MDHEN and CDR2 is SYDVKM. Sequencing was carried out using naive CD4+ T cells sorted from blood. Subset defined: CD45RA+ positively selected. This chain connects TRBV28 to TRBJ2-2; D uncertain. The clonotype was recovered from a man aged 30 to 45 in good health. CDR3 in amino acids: CASSAGFTGELFF. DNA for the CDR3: TGTGCCAGCAGTGCAGGATTTACCGGGGAGCTGTTTTTT.